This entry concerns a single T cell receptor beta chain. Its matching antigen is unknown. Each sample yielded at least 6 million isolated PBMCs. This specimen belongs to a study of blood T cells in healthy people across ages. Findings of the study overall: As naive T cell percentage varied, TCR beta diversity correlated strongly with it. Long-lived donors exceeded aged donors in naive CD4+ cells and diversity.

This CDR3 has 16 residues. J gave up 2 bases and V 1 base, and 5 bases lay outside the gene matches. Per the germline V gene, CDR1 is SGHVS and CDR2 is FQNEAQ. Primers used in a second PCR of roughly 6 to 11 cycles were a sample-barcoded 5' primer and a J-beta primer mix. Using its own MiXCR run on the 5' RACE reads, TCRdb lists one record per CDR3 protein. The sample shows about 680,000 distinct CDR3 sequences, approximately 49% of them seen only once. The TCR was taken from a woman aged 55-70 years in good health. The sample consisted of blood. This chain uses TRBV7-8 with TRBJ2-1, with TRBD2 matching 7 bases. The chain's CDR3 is CASSLVRLAAYNEQFF. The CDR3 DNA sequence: TGTGCCAGCAGCTTAGTCAGGCTAGCGGCCTACAATGAGCAGTTCTTC.